This T cell receptor beta chain was identified during a study of radiotherapy plus CTLA-4 blockade in lung cancer. The wider study: Disease control was seen in approximately 31% of patients, objective responses in about 19%.

Receiving focal radiation plus CTLA-4 blockade with ipilimumab were patients who had chemo-refractory metastatic non-small-cell lung cancer. V shed 9 bases, J shed 12 bases, and the junction held 11 bases outside the gene matches. CDR1 and CDR2 from the germline V gene are LNHDA and SQIVND (reference sequence). This CDR3 is built from 13 residues. Some clones are missing from TCRdb's copy, which holds only in-frame ones; the method was immunoSEQ multiplex PCR. This sample has under 55,000 clones, with around four fifths found just once. The sequence derives from a human donor with non-small cell lung cancer who had a partial response to radiotherapy plus ipilimumab. The chain employs TRBV19 and TRBJ2-1, with 10 bases that match TRBD1. Here the sequenced sample was peripheral blood, taken from a patient treated with radiotherapy plus ipilimumab. CDR3 coding DNA: TGTGCCAGCAGGGACAGGGGAAGCACTCGGCAGTTCTTC. Amino acid sequence: CASRDRGSTRQFF.